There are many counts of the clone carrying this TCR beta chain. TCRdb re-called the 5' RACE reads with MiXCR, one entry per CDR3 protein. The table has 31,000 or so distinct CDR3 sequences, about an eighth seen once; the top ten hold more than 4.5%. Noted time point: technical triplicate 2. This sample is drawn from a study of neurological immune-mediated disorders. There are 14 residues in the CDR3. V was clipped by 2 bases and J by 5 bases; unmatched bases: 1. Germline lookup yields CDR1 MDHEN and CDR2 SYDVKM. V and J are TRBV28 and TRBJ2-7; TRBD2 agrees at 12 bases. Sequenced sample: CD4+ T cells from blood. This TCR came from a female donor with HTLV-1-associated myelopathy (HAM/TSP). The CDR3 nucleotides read TGTGCCAGCAGTTTACTAGCGGGGGGGAACGAGCAGTACTTC. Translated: CASSLLAGGNEQYF.